The rows below give T cell receptor beta chains drawn from one sample of a study of T cell repertoires in cytomegalovirus infection. One entry per CDR3 protein, called by TCRdb with MiXCR from the reads. Here the sample spans 85,000 to 120,000 distinct CDR3 sequences, more than 15% being singletons. The sample was PBMCs. These receptors all come from a human donor in good health (CMV status not recorded). Some clones in this sample may be carry-over from other donors' samples. Each CDR3 is given with its conserved first and last residue. D genes are given only for firm matches. Clone size is shown for a subset of rows, as once, few, many or a class of expanded clone.

J gene: TRBJ2-7; clone size: many; V gene: TRBV7-2; D gene: .; CDR3 length: 14; CDR3 protein: CASSPPRGEYEQYF; CDR3 DNA: TGTGCCAGCAGCCCCCCCAGGGGTGAGTACGAGCAGTACTTC
J gene: TRBJ1-2; clone size: few; V gene: TRBV20-1; D gene: .; CDR3 length: 13; CDR3 protein: CSARDRLGDGYTF; CDR3 DNA: TGCAGTGCTAGGGACCGACTCGGGGATGGCTACACCTTC
J gene: TRBJ2-2; clone size: once; V gene: TRBV12-3/TRBV12-4; D gene: .; CDR3 length: 12; CDR3 protein: CASRHGSRELFF; CDR3 DNA: TGTGCCAGCAGACACGGGTCTCGGGAGCTGTTTTTT
J gene: TRBJ2-1; clone size: .; V gene: TRBV6-5; D gene: .; CDR3 length: 16; CDR3 protein: CASSLLAGSSYNEQFF; CDR3 DNA: TGTGCCAGCAGCCTCTTGGCTGGAAGCTCCTACAATGAGCAGTTCTTC
J gene: TRBJ1-5; clone size: few; V gene: TRBV28; D gene: TRBD1; CDR3 length: 17; CDR3 protein: CASSSLVGGTVNQPQHF; CDR3 DNA: TGTGCCAGCAGTTCACTCGTTGGGGGGACAGTCAATCAGCCCCAGCATTTT
J gene: TRBJ2-3; clone size: few; V gene: TRBV19; D gene: .; CDR3 length: 13; CDR3 protein: CASASVGTDTQYF; CDR3 DNA: TGTGCCAGTGCTAGCGTTGGTACAGATACGCAGTATTTT
J gene: TRBJ2-3; clone size: many; V gene: TRBV7-2; D gene: TRBD2; CDR3 length: 14; CDR3 protein: CASSLSGDADTQYF; CDR3 DNA: TGTGCCAGCAGCCTTAGCGGGGACGCAGATACGCAGTATTTT
J gene: TRBJ1-3; clone size: .; V gene: TRBV20-1; D gene: TRBD1; CDR3 length: 15; CDR3 protein: CSAGGQGALGNTIYF; CDR3 DNA: TGCAGTGCTGGGGGACAGGGGGCGCTTGGAAACACCATATATTTT
J gene: TRBJ2-7; clone size: few; V gene: TRBV19; D gene: .; CDR3 length: 15; CDR3 protein: CASSIRGSPYYEQYF; CDR3 DNA: TGTGCCAGTAGTATCCGGGGGTCACCTTACTACGAGCAGTACTTC
J gene: TRBJ1-2; clone size: few; V gene: TRBV14; D gene: .; CDR3 length: 14; CDR3 protein: CASSSRVGGEGYTF; CDR3 DNA: TGTGCCAGCAGTTCGAGGGTCGGGGGAGAGGGCTACACCTTC
J gene: TRBJ1-5; clone size: many; V gene: TRBV7-2; D gene: .; CDR3 length: 12; CDR3 protein: CASSFPGEPQHF; CDR3 DNA: TGTGCCAGCAGCTTCCCGGGTGAGCCCCAGCATTTT
J gene: TRBJ1-2; clone size: few; V gene: TRBV4-2; D gene: .; CDR3 length: 17; CDR3 protein: CASSQSSGPVLRYGYTF; CDR3 DNA: TGTGCCAGCAGCCAAAGTTCGGGGCCGGTTCTACGCTATGGCTACACCTTC
J gene: TRBJ2-7; clone size: few; V gene: TRBV28; D gene: .; CDR3 length: 15; CDR3 protein: CASTKSGTPSYEQYF; CDR3 DNA: TGTGCCAGCACCAAATCCGGGACACCATCCTACGAGCAGTACTTC
J gene: TRBJ1-2; clone size: many; V gene: TRBV28; D gene: TRBD1; CDR3 length: 15; CDR3 protein: CASSESLRGVYGYTF; CDR3 DNA: TGTGCCAGCAGTGAATCGCTCAGGGGGGTCTATGGCTACACCTTC
J gene: TRBJ1-3; clone size: few; V gene: TRBV28; D gene: .; CDR3 length: 15; CDR3 protein: CASSPRERSGNTIYF; CDR3 DNA: TGTGCCAGCAGCCCCAGGGAACGCTCTGGAAACACCATATATTTT
J gene: TRBJ2-3; clone size: many; V gene: TRBV20-1; D gene: .; CDR3 length: 18; CDR3 protein: CSATRRRRIIRETDTQYF; CDR3 DNA: TGCAGTGCTACTCGGAGACGCAGAATCATCCGTGAAACAGATACGCAGTATTTT
J gene: TRBJ2-3; clone size: once; V gene: TRBV10-3; D gene: .; CDR3 length: 14; CDR3 protein: CAISEEAGTDTQYF; CDR3 DNA: TGTGCCATCAGTGAAGAAGCGGGCACAGATACGCAGTATTTT
J gene: TRBJ2-1; clone size: .; V gene: TRBV28; D gene: .; CDR3 length: 10; CDR3 protein: CASSRNEQFF; CDR3 DNA: TGTGCCAGCAGTCGTAATGAGCAGTTCTTC